One sample yielded the 29 T cell receptor beta chains listed below, sequenced in a study of blood T cells in healthy people across ages. Through a sample-barcoded 5' primer and a J-beta primer mix, a second PCR was run for about 6 to 11 cycles. TCRdb redid the calling of the 5' RACE reads with MiXCR, one entry per CDR3 protein. There are about 780,000 distinct CDR3 sequences in the sample; approximately 67% occur only once, and about a quarter lies in the top ten. Sequencing was done on a sample of blood. Source of these receptors: a man aged 25-45 years in good health.

J is TRBJ1-1 and V is TRBV20-1; D not certain. Germline CDR1 and CDR2: DFQATT and SNEGSKA (reference sequence). With 5 bases removed from V and 3 bases from J, the gap between germline ends came to 7 bases. This CDR3 has 11 residues. CDR3 nucleotide sequence: TGCAGTGCTCCCCGGTACACTGAAGCTTTCTTT. Protein: CSAPRYTEAFF.

V usage is TRBV6-2 or TRBV6-3 and J usage is TRBJ2-2; tentative D call: TRBD1 (5 bases). V lost 2 bases to trimming and J lost 1 base, with 5 bases between them. CDR1 is MNHEY, CDR2 SVGEGT, per germline. The length of the CDR3 is 14 residues. In DNA, the CDR3 is TGTGCCAGCAGTTACGACAGGAACACCGGGGAGCTGTTTTTT. It encodes CASSYDRNTGELFF.

In DNA form, the CDR3 reads TGTGCCACCAGCAGAGCCCTCGGAAACTATGGCTACACCTTC. As protein: CATSRALGNYGYTF. The chain links TRBV15 to TRBJ1-2; D gene ambiguous. Trimming removed 1 base at V and 2 bases at J, with 8 bases between. CDR3 length: 14 residues. The germline gives CDR1 LNHNV, CDR2 YYDKDF (reference sequence).

The genes are TRBV13 and TRBJ2-5; 7 nucleotides align to TRBD2. CDR3 length equals 14 residues. Germline V gene sequence: CDR1 PRHDT, CDR2 FYEKMQ (reference sequence). J was trimmed by 5 bases and V by 4 bases; bases with no gene match: 7. CDR3 protein: CASSSGGIRETQYF. CDR3 coding DNA: TGTGCCAGCAGCTCGGGGGGAATCCGGGAGACCCAGTACTTC. The full variable domain, with the rest looked up from reference TRBV13 and TRBJ2-5, is AAGVIQSPRHLIKEKRETATLKCYPIPRHDTVYWYQQGPGQDPQFLISFYEKMQSDKGSIPDRFSAQQFSDYHSELNMSSLELGDSALYFCASSSGGIRETQYFGPGTRLLVL.

The V call is TRBV4-3, the J call TRBJ2-5; unclear D gene. V was trimmed by 3 bases and J by 3 bases, leaving 14 bases between them. Looked up from germline, CDR1 is LGHNA and CDR2 is YSLEER. The CDR3 is 15 amino acids. CDR3 sequence: CASSQNIRTKETQYF. The CDR3 coding sequence is TGCGCCAGCAGCCAGAACATCAGAACTAAAGAGACCCAGTACTTC.

This chain links TRBV9 with TRBJ2-1; possibly TRBD1 or TRBD2 for D (6 bases each). The DNA end is more similar to TRBJ2-7, so the J call may be wrong. The CDR3 extends over 15 amino acids. Germline CDR1 and CDR2: SGDLS and YYNGEE. CDR3 sequence reads: CASSETGWGADEQYF. The CDR3 region has the DNA TGTGCCAGCAGCGAGACGGGATGGGGGGCCGACGAGCAGTACTTC.

The chain uses TRBV12-3 or TRBV12-4 and TRBJ2-7; D perhaps matches TRBD2 (5 bases). The DNA end is more similar to TRBJ2-4, so the J call may be wrong. This CDR3 spans 12 amino acids. The chain's CDR3 is CASRSSGDIQYF. The CDR3 bases are TGTGCCAGCCGGTCCTCCGGGGACATTCAGTACTTC.

V is TRBV10-3 and J is TRBJ2-1; D is possibly TRBD1 or TRBD2 (5 bases each). The germline V gene has CDR1 ENHRY and CDR2 SYGVKD. The CDR3 has 14 amino acids. V was pared by 2 bases and J by 7 bases, with 12 bases between. CDR3 nucleotide sequence: TGTGCCATCAGTGAGGGGGGATTTGCGAATGAGCAGTTCTTC. Its translation: CAISEGGFANEQFF.

The chain recombines TRBV7-9 with TRBJ1-4, with no clear D. V lost 3 bases and J lost 8, with 16 bases in between. CDR1 and CDR2 (germline): SEHNR, FQNEAQ (reference sequence). CDR3 length equals 15 residues. The CDR3 DNA is TGTGCCAGCAGCTTCAACACAAACCGGGAAGAAAAACTGTTTTTT. Residues: CASSFNTNREEKLFF.

This clonotype was counted between two and nine times. The chain couples TRBV28 to TRBJ2-6; no definite D call. Trimming shortened V by 6 bases and J by 1 base, and 7 bases separated the two germline ends. The CDR3 extends over 14 amino acids. Germline values: CDR1 MDHEN, CDR2 SYDVKM. The CDR3 DNA follows: TGTGCCAGCAGATCTCTGTCTGGGGCCAACGTCCTGACTTTC. It specifies CASRSLSGANVLTF.

CDR3 loop: CASSSNRRDYNEQFF. CDR3 nucleotides: TGTGCCAGCAGTTCCAACAGGCGGGACTACAATGAGCAGTTCTTC. This sequence joins TRBV12-3 or TRBV12-4 and TRBJ2-1, with TRBD2 as a possible D gene (6 bases). The length of the CDR3 is 15 residues. The V end was cut by 4 bases, the J end by 3 bases, with 13 bases between.

This sequence joins TRBV13 and TRBJ2-1, with TRBD1 identical over 7 bases. The CDR3 runs 14 residues. Germline V gene lookup returns CDR1 PRHDT and CDR2 FYEKMQ (reference sequence). V shed 5 bases and J 8 bases; nucleotides not matched to a gene: 9. CDR3 bases: TGTGCCAGCAGCCGCTCAGACAGGGACGATGAGCAGTTCTTC. Translated, it gives CASSRSDRDDEQFF. Complete variable domain (other parts from reference TRBV13 and TRBJ2-1): AAGVIQSPRHLIKEKRETATLKCYPIPRHDTVYWYQQGPGQDPQFLISFYEKMQSDKGSIPDRFSAQQFSDYHSELNMSSLELGDSALYFCASSRSDRDDEQFFGPGTRLTVL.

The rearrangement joins TRBV9 to TRBJ1-5; D is possibly TRBD1 (6 bases). The CDR3 consists of 14 residues. Trimming removed 3 bases from V and 3 bases from J, with 10 bases in between. Germline V lookup: CDR1 SGDLS, CDR2 YYNGEE. CDR3 loop: CASSDGQINQPQHF. The DNA of the CDR3 is TGTGCCAGCAGCGACGGACAGATCAATCAGCCCCAGCATTTT.

V usage is TRBV10-3 and J usage is TRBJ2-1, with 8 bases identical to TRBD1. The length of the CDR3 is 14 residues. With 4 bases clipped from V and 4 bases from J, the junction kept 3 bases outside the gene matches. CDR1 is ENHRY and CDR2 is SYGVKD in the germline V gene. CDR3 protein: CAISVQGAYNEQFF. As DNA, the CDR3 is TGTGCCATCAGTGTTCAGGGGGCTTACAATGAGCAGTTCTTC.

V is TRBV2 and J is TRBJ2-7; the match to TRBD1 covers 8 bases. This CDR3 contains 15 residues. Losses at the gene ends were 0 bases for V and 1 base for J; bases not matched to a gene: 2. CDR1 SNHLY and CDR2 FYNNEI come from the germline V gene. CDR3 sequence (DNA): TGTGCCAGCAGTGAAGCCGGGACAGGTTCCTACGAGCAGTACTTC. As protein: CASSEAGTGSYEQYF. Drawing the rest from reference TRBV2 and TRBJ2-7, the complete variable domain is EPEVTQTPSHQVTQMGQEVILRCVPISNHLYFYWYRQILGQKVEFLVSFYNNEISEKSEIFDDQFSVERPDGSNFTLKIRSTKLEDSAMYFCASSEAGTGSYEQYFGPGTRLTVT.

This clonotype was observed a handful of times. The DNA for the CDR3 is TGCGCCAGCAGCCAAGATCCGGACTCTGGGGCCAACGTCCTGACTTTC. It yields the protein CASSQDPDSGANVLTF. This chain joins TRBV4-3 and TRBJ2-6, with D uncertain. CDR1 is LGHNA and CDR2 is YSLEER in the germline V gene. The V gene lost 0 bases and the J gene lost 0 bases, with 6 bases spanning the gap. The length of the CDR3 is 16 residues.

This clonotype was detected only a few times. The rearrangement links TRBV20-1 to TRBJ2-7; 9 bases line up with TRBD1. This CDR3 is built from 14 residues. V was pared by 0 bases and J by 2 bases, with 2 bases of the junction left unmatched. Germline assignment: CDR1 DFQATT and CDR2 SNEGSKA (reference sequence). CDR3 residues: CSAREDRGTYEQYF. CDR3 coding DNA: TGCAGTGCTAGAGAGGACAGGGGTACCTACGAGCAGTACTTC.

The V gene is TRBV27, the J gene TRBJ2-4; the D gene is possibly TRBD2 (6 bases). TRBJ2-5 explains the end of the DNA better; the J call may be wrong. The germline gives CDR1 MNHEY, CDR2 SMNVEV (reference sequence). The CDR3 runs to 15 residues. The CDR3, as DNA: TGTGCCAGCAGTTTACGGGGAGGCGTCCCAGAGACCCAGTACTTC. It is translated as CASSLRGGVPETQYF.

The rearrangement uses TRBV20-1 and TRBJ1-2, with TRBD1 identical over 9 bases. The CDR3 is 13 residues long. Unmatched junction bases numbered 9, after V lost 6 bases and J lost 7 bases. The germline CDR1 and CDR2 sequences are DFQATT and SNEGSKA (reference sequence). The CDR3 bases are TGCAGTGCGAACATGGCGGACAGGGGTGGCTACACCTTC. Translation: CSANMADRGGYTF.

This clonotype was found once. The genes are TRBV29-1 and TRBJ1-2; 8 bases align to TRBD1. The CDR3 consists of 12 residues. CDR1 and CDR2 from the germline V gene are SQVTM and ANQGSEA. Trimming cost V 2 bases and J 7 bases; bases outside gene matches: 3. The CDR3 DNA reads TGCAGCGTTGAACAGGGGGCGATTGGCTACACCTTC. Translated, it gives CSVEQGAIGYTF. Based on the CDR3 plus reference TRBV29-1 and TRBJ1-2, the full variable domain is SAVISQKPSRDICQRGTSLTIQCQVDSQVTMMFWYRQQPGQSLTLIATANQGSEATYESGFVIDKFPISRPNLTFSTLTVSNMSPEDSSIYLCSVEQGAIGYTFGSGTRLTVV.

In its sample, this clonotype was seen a few times. V is TRBV7-2 and J is TRBJ1-2; no clear D gene. CDR1 is SGHTA and CDR2 is FQGNSA in the germline V gene. The CDR3 length is 13 residues. Between the trimmed V and J ends, which lost 5 bases and 4 bases, there was a span of 11 bases. The CDR3 sequence: CASSPQEGYGYTF. In nucleotides, the CDR3 is TGTGCCAGCAGCCCCCAAGAGGGCTATGGCTACACCTTC. The variable domain in full, with the rest retrieved from reference TRBV7-2 and TRBJ1-2, is GAGVSQSPSNKVTEKGKDVELRCDPISGHTALYWYRQSLGQGLEFLIYFQGNSAPDKSGLPSDRFSAERTGGSVSTLTIQRTQQEDSAVYLCASSPQEGYGYTFGSGTRLTVV.

This clonotype has more than one count but fewer than ten. The chain is built from TRBV7-8 and TRBJ1-5; 7 bases are shared with TRBD1. CDR3 size: 13 residues. Unmatched junction bases numbered 6, after V lost 6 bases and J lost 7 bases. Germline V gene data show CDR1 as SGHVS and CDR2 as FQNEAQ. CDR3 coding DNA: TGTGCCAGCAGTCGCGACAGGGTGCAGCCCCAGCATTTT. Its translation: CASSRDRVQPQHF.

V gene TRBV28 combines with J gene TRBJ2-1, with TRBD2 identical over 8 bases. This CDR3 has 15 residues. With 5 bases clipped from V and 3 bases from J, the junction kept 6 bases outside the gene matches. Germline V gene lookup returns CDR1 MDHEN and CDR2 SYDVKM. CDR3 DNA: TGTGCCAGCAGTCTAGGACTAGCTAACTACAATGAGCAGTTCTTC. It codes for CASSLGLANYNEQFF. The complete variable domain, with remaining parts taken from reference TRBV28 and TRBJ2-1, reads DVKVTQSSRYLVKRTGEKVFLECVQDMDHENMFWYRQDPGLGLRLIYFSYDVKMKEKGDIPEGYSVSREKKERFSLILESASTNQTSMYLCASSLGLANYNEQFFGPGTRLTVL.

The chain has TRBV28 and TRBJ2-7, with TRBD1 identical over 9 bases. V dropped 5 bases and J dropped 5; count of bases not matched to a gene: 7. Germline CDR1 reads MDHEN; CDR2 reads SYDVKM. The CDR3 sequence is 14 residues long. The CDR3 region is CASSAGTGTNEQYF. CDR3 DNA sequence: TGTGCCAGCAGTGCCGGGACAGGGACTAACGAGCAGTACTTC. The whole variable domain, remainder taken from reference TRBV28 and TRBJ2-7, is DVKVTQSSRYLVKRTGEKVFLECVQDMDHENMFWYRQDPGLGLRLIYFSYDVKMKEKGDIPEGYSVSREKKERFSLILESASTNQTSMYLCASSAGTGTNEQYFGPGTRLTVT.

This clonotype has a handful of counts. This chain uses TRBV18 with TRBJ2-7; the D is unclear. Looked up from germline, CDR1 is KGHSH and CDR2 is LQKENI. Between the trimmed V and J ends, which lost 3 bases and 4 bases, there was a span of 10 bases. The CDR3 totals 13 residues. CDR3 in amino acids: CASSPVSSYEQYF. CDR3 coding DNA: TGTGCCAGCTCACCTGTTTCAAGTTACGAGCAGTACTTC.

Only a few counts were recorded for this clonotype. The chain links TRBV6-2 or TRBV6-3 to TRBJ2-5; 7 positions match TRBD1. CDR1 is MNHEY, CDR2 SVGEGT, per germline. Trimming at V came to 7 bases and at J to 2 bases, leaving 7 bases not matched to a gene. This CDR3 comprises 14 residues. This CDR3 is CASTKPGQQETQYF. Written as DNA, the CDR3 is TGTGCCAGCACCAAACCGGGACAGCAAGAGACCCAGTACTTC.

V usage is TRBV29-1 and J usage is TRBJ2-1; D tentatively fits TRBD1 or TRBD2 (5 bases each). The J call is uncertain, as TRBJ2-7 better fits the DNA end. The CDR3 length is 11 residues. Germline V CDR1 and CDR2: SQVTM, ANQGSEA. The CDR3 coding sequence is TGCAGCGTTGCGGGGCCCTACGAGCAGTACTTC. Translating gives CSVAGPYEQYF.

The chain couples TRBV29-1 to TRBJ1-2; D might be TRBD1 (6 bases). The CDR3 contains 13 residues. CDR1 is SQVTM, CDR2 ANQGSEA, per germline. With 4 bases removed from V and 8 bases from J, the gap between germline ends came to 17 bases. The CDR3 DNA reads TGCAGCGTTGGGGCACAGGGAGCAATCGGCTACACCTTC. This translates into CSVGAQGAIGYTF.

CDR3 nucleotides: TGTGCCAGAGGGGGACAGGCCTACGAGCAGTACTTC. It translates to CARGGQAYEQYF. V usage is TRBV2 and J usage is TRBJ2-7; 8 nucleotides match TRBD1. CDR1 and CDR2 (germline): SNHLY, FYNNEI. The CDR3 runs 12 residues. V shed 9 bases and J 2 bases; nucleotides not matched to a gene: 3. Full variable domain (rest looked up from reference TRBV2 and TRBJ2-7): EPEVTQTPSHQVTQMGQEVILRCVPISNHLYFYWYRQILGQKVEFLVSFYNNEISEKSEIFDDQFSVERPDGSNFTLKIRSTKLEDSAMYFCARGGQAYEQYFGPGTRLTVT.